Following are 25 T cell receptor beta chains from one sample sequenced in a study of blood T cells in healthy people across ages. The use of a sample-barcoded 5' primer and a J-beta primer mix characterized a second PCR of roughly 6 to 11 cycles. MiXCR, run by TCRdb on the 5' RACE reads, gives a single entry per CDR3 protein. The profile shows roughly 500,000 distinct CDR3 sequences, less than 25% of them singletons. The data were also submitted as part of a second study, on T cells of mothers and their children.

Material for sequencing was blood. The receptors derive from a boy aged 5-17 years in good health.

The rearrangement joins TRBV10-2 to TRBJ1-5; unclear D gene. Trimming pared 2 bases from V and 4 bases from J, leaving 6 bases between. The CDR3 sequence is 13 residues long. Germline V gives CDR1 WSHSY, CDR2 SAAADI. CDR3 coding DNA: TGCGCCAGCAGTGAGACGGGGAATCAGCCCCAGCATTTT. Protein: CASSETGNQPQHF.

This sequence joins TRBV4-1 and TRBJ2-5; 7 nucleotides agree with TRBD2. V dropped 4 bases and J dropped 5; count of bases not matched to a gene: 10. CDR3 length equals 15 residues. Germline V gene lookup returns CDR1 MGHRA and CDR2 YSYEKL. This CDR3 reads CASSLFHGGSETQYF. CDR3 sequence (DNA): TGCGCCAGCAGCCTTTTCCACGGGGGGAGTGAGACCCAGTACTTC.

This chain connects TRBV6-5 to TRBJ2-3; 10 nucleotides line up with TRBD2. The V and J ends lost 0 bases and 5 bases, in that order; junction bases with no gene match: 5. This CDR3 has 16 amino acids. The germline CDR1 and CDR2 sequences are MNHEY and SVGAGI. The CDR3, as DNA: TGTGCCAGCAGTTACTCTCCGCTAGCGGGAGTAGATACGCAGTATTTT. Translating gives CASSYSPLAGVDTQYF.

This clonotype was detected a few times. The V and J genes are TRBV7-8 and TRBJ2-5; 10 bases line up with TRBD2. The J call may not be correct, given that the DNA end is closer to TRBJ2-1. This CDR3 contains 15 residues. Germline V lookup: CDR1 SGHVS, CDR2 FQNEAQ. The CDR3 DNA is TGTGCCAGCAGCTTGAGTTCTAGCGGGAGCGGTGAGCAGTTCTTC. Protein product: CASSLSSSGSGEQFF.

The chain is built from TRBV19 and TRBJ2-5, with TRBD2 identical over 10 bases. The germline gives CDR1 LNHDA, CDR2 SQIVND (reference sequence). The CDR3 has 14 residues. V trimming: 6 bases; J trimming: 5 bases; junction bases outside the gene matches: 6. The CDR3 sequence: CASSLQTSGETQYF. The CDR3 DNA reads TGTGCCAGTAGCTTGCAGACTAGCGGGGAGACCCAGTACTTC.

The chain carries TRBV2 and TRBJ2-7; TRBD2 is a possible D gene (5 bases). The CDR3 runs 11 residues. V shed 6 bases and J shed 3 bases, with 6 bases lying between them. Looked up from germline, CDR1 is SNHLY and CDR2 is FYNNEI. The chain's CDR3 is CASRRVYEQYF. In DNA form, the CDR3 reads TGTGCCAGCAGGCGGGTCTACGAGCAGTACTTC. Full variable domain (rest looked up from reference TRBV2 and TRBJ2-7): EPEVTQTPSHQVTQMGQEVILRCVPISNHLYFYWYRQILGQKVEFLVSFYNNEISEKSEIFDDQFSVERPDGSNFTLKIRSTKLEDSAMYFCASRRVYEQYFGPGTRLTVT.

The gene calls are TRBV9 and TRBJ2-3; D might be TRBD2 (5 bases). Germline CDR1 and CDR2: SGDLS and YYNGEE. V shed 0 bases and J shed 2 bases, with 10 bases lying between them. This CDR3 spans 15 amino acids. The CDR3 loop is CASSVAPGNTDTQYF. The CDR3, as DNA: TGTGCCAGCAGCGTAGCTCCCGGGAACACAGATACGCAGTATTTT.

J is TRBJ2-7 and V is TRBV6-5; tentative D call: TRBD2 (5 bases). Germline CDR1 reads MNHEY; CDR2 reads SVGAGI. This CDR3 is built from 14 residues. V was shortened by 2 bases and J by 3 bases, with 11 bases between the two germline ends. CDR3 nucleotides: TGTGCCAGCAGTTACGAGGAAAGCGGCTACGAGCAGTACTTC. This sequence encodes CASSYEESGYEQYF.

The CDR3 sequence is CASSYPAIHNEQFF. CDR3 nucleotide sequence: TGTGCCAGCAGTTACCCAGCTATTCACAATGAGCAGTTCTTC. This chain joins TRBV6-2 or TRBV6-3 and TRBJ2-1, with D hard to call. Trimming pared 2 bases from V and 5 bases from J, leaving 10 bases between. Germline-derived CDR1 and CDR2 are MNHEY and SVGEGT. This CDR3 contains 14 residues.

Worth noting for this clonotype: One junction end does not reproduce the germline sequence, and a read error may be involved. This sequence joins TRBV9 and TRBJ2-3; D remains ambiguous. Germline V CDR1 and CDR2: SGDLS, YYNGEE. The CDR3 has 15 residues. CDR3: CAGSARGVGTDTQYF. As DNA, the CDR3 is TGTGCCGGCAGCGCCCGAGGCGTGGGCACAGATACGCAGTATTTT. Complete variable domain (other parts from reference TRBV9 and TRBJ2-3): DSGVTQTPKHLITATGQRVTLRCSPRSGDLSVYWYQQSLDQGLQFLIQYYNGEERAKGNILERFSAQQFPDLHSELNLSSLELGDSALYFCAGSARGVGTDTQYFGPGTRLTVL.

A few counts support this clonotype. The genes are TRBV10-3 and TRBJ2-6; 7 positions agree with TRBD1. The CDR3 covers 17 residues. The ends lost 4 bases at V and 2 bases at J; junction bases unmatched: 8. Germline CDR1 and CDR2: ENHRY and SYGVKD. The CDR3 here is CAISGAQGIAGANVLTF. The CDR3 DNA follows: TGTGCCATCAGTGGGGCACAGGGGATAGCTGGGGCCAACGTCCTGACTTTC.

The table lists this clonotype with a few counts. The chain combines TRBV29-1 with TRBJ2-3, with D perhaps TRBD1 (6 bases). Germline V CDR1 and CDR2: SQVTM, ANQGSEA. V was pared by 6 bases and J by 7 bases, with 11 bases between. The CDR3 totals 11 residues. This CDR3 reads CSVPRGNTQYF. The CDR3, as DNA: TGCAGCGTCCCCAGGGGAAATACGCAGTATTTT.

This clonotype was detected a few times. The V call is TRBV20-1, the J call TRBJ1-5, with D maybe TRBD1 (6 bases). The CDR3 spans 12 residues. Per the germline V gene, CDR1 is DFQATT and CDR2 is SNEGSKA (reference sequence). Trimming took off 6 bases at V and 6 bases at J, with 12 bases between the two ends. CDR3 in DNA: TGCAGTGCCCGCCAGGGGAGTCAGCCCCAGCATTTT. It specifies CSARQGSQPQHF.

This clonotype has a handful of counts. This sequence joins TRBV29-1 and TRBJ2-3; D may be TRBD2 (5 bases). From germline, CDR1 is SQVTM and CDR2 ANQGSEA. Trimming took off 3 bases at V and 1 base at J, with 11 bases between the two ends. The CDR3 sequence is 14 residues long. Here the CDR3 DNA reads TGCAGCGTTGATCGGGGAGAGGGCACAGATACGCAGTATTTT. It yields the protein CSVDRGEGTDTQYF.

The chain uses TRBV20-1 and TRBJ1-1, with D unresolved. V gave up 7 bases and J gave up 1 base, with 25 bases separating them. CDR3 length equals 17 residues. Germline CDR1 DFQATT, CDR2 SNEGSKA (reference sequence). The CDR3: CSVDPLYTSGGNTEAFF. CDR3 DNA: TGCAGTGTTGACCCCCTATATACCTCGGGTGGGAACACTGAAGCTTTCTTT.

The chain uses TRBV29-1 and TRBJ2-1; D unresolved. The CDR3 contains 11 residues. Germline V gene lookup returns CDR1 SQVTM and CDR2 ANQGSEA. The germline V and J ends were trimmed by 6 bases and 12 bases, with 15 bases remaining between them. Here the CDR3 reads CSVCTIYGQFF. CDR3 DNA: TGCAGCGTCTGTACTATCTATGGGCAGTTCTTC.

The chain couples TRBV20-1 to TRBJ2-5; 7 nucleotides match TRBD2. Germline trimming cut 4 bases from V and 4 bases from J; bases unmatched to any gene: 6. Per germline, CDR1 DFQATT and CDR2 SNEGSKA (reference sequence). This CDR3 is built from 13 residues. The CDR3 region has the DNA TGCAGTGCTACGGGCGGGAGCGGAGAGACCCAGTACTTC. Translated: CSATGGSGETQYF.

This chain connects TRBV4-3 to TRBJ2-2; the D gene is possibly TRBD1 (6 bases). The germline V gene encodes CDR1 LGHNA and CDR2 YSLEER. V was clipped by 2 bases and J by 0 bases, with 10 bases between them. The CDR3 spans 16 residues. Here the CDR3 DNA reads TGCGCCAGCAGCCAAAACCCAGGGGCGAACACCGGGGAGCTGTTTTTT. Protein sequence: CASSQNPGANTGELFF.

This clonotype turned up a few times. This chain joins TRBV7-2 and TRBJ2-1; D may match TRBD1 or TRBD2 (5 bases each). Germline values: CDR1 SGHTA, CDR2 FQGNSA. V gave up 5 bases and J gave up 5 bases, with 13 bases separating them. The CDR3 has 14 residues. This chain's CDR3 is CASSHRGRNNEQFF. The CDR3 DNA follows: TGTGCCAGCAGCCATCGGGGCCGGAACAATGAGCAGTTCTTC.

As regards this clonotype: Compared with germline, one end of the junction differs, possibly owing to a read error. The V gene is TRBV5-6, the J gene TRBJ2-4; perhaps TRBD1 as D (6 bases). Germline V gene lookup returns CDR1 SGHDT and CDR2 YYEEEE. This CDR3 has 17 amino acids. CDR3 residues: CPSSLVLGAESKNIQYF. In DNA, the CDR3 is TGTCCCAGCAGCTTGGTACTGGGGGCTGAATCCAAAAACATTCAGTACTTC.

The chain uses TRBV20-1 and TRBJ2-5, with TRBD1 as a possible D gene (6 bases). The germline V gene encodes CDR1 DFQATT and CDR2 SNEGSKA (reference sequence). V was clipped by 4 bases and J by 6 bases, with 12 bases between them. This CDR3 comprises 12 residues. The CDR3 nucleotides are TGCAGTGCTACACAGGGATCGCAGACCCAGTACTTC. Protein product: CSATQGSQTQYF.

The genes are TRBV2 and TRBJ1-2; maybe TRBD1 (5 bases). V lost 3 bases and J lost 8, with 19 bases in between. The CDR3 has 15 amino acids. Germline assignment: CDR1 SNHLY and CDR2 FYNNEI. CDR3 sequence reads: CASSEGDLGGRGYTF. CDR3 DNA sequence: TGTGCCAGCAGTGAGGGGGACCTGGGGGGACGCGGCTACACCTTC.

This clonotype was detected a few times. The chain carries TRBV5-1 and TRBJ2-7; D assignment may be TRBD1 or TRBD2 (5 bases each). In germline, CDR1 is SGHRS, CDR2 YFSETQ. V lost 1 base, J lost 7 bases, and 12 bases lay in between. This CDR3 is built from 13 residues. The CDR3 DNA sequence: TGCGCCAGCAGCTTGAACGGGGCAGGGGAGCAGTACTTC. This codes for CASSLNGAGEQYF.

The chain uses TRBV7-2 and TRBJ1-2; 9 bases match TRBD1. The ends lost 4 bases at V and 8 bases at J; junction bases unmatched: 5. CDR1 is SGHTA and CDR2 is FQGNSA in the germline V gene. CDR3 length: 13 amino acids. CDR3 DNA sequence: TGTGCCAGCAGCTCAAGGACAGGGGAAGGCTACACCTTC. Protein sequence: CASSSRTGEGYTF.

This chain connects TRBV10-2 to TRBJ1-2; the D is unclear. V dropped 7 bases and J dropped 1 base, with 10 bases sitting between them. CDR3 length: 13 residues. Germline V CDR1 and CDR2: WSHSY, SAAADI. CDR3 loop: CASMEFLNYGYTF. The CDR3 DNA reads TGCGCCAGCATGGAGTTCCTTAACTATGGCTACACCTTC.